This T cell receptor beta chain was captured in a study of CD4 T cells in relation to SARS-CoV-2 and coronaviruses. For the study at large: The HLA restriction of the shared crossreactive spike epitopes was mapped.

The germline CDR1 and CDR2 sequences are SQVTM and ANQGSEA. This CDR3 contains 12 residues. With 4 bases removed from V and 2 bases from J, the gap between germline ends came to 8 bases. The unexposed donors gave CD4+ T cells in about 2011-2019, prior to COVID-19. TCRdb's table, derived via immunoSEQ multiplex PCR, lists solely in-frame clones and lacks some. The data contain more than 55,000 clones, 80% to 90% of them seen just once; the ten biggest clones take up roughly 1.5%. Material: memory CD4+ T cells from PBMCs. The chain employs TRBV29-1 and TRBJ1-1; the D is unclear. This TCR came from a human donor in good health. CDR3 sequence reads: CSVAFINTEAFF. The CDR3 DNA reads TGCAGCGTTGCCTTCATTAACACTGAAGCTTTCTTT.